This T cell receptor (beta chain) was obtained from a study of a mutant IDH1 vaccine in newly diagnosed glioma. Whole-study context: Onset of vaccination occurred 4-6 weeks following radiotherapy alone, or with temozolomide cycles.

Study results and limitations: Pseudoprogression apparently tracked independently of changes in top peripheral T cell clonotypes.

Indicated time point: week 11, during vaccination. With topical imiquimod, each dose of the vaccine consisted of 300 ug of mutant IDH1 20-mer peptide. Each tumor in the donors was a new WHO grade 3 or 4 astrocytoma, IDH1-mutant and ATRX-lost. Turning to this clone: No antigen is known for it.

V was pared by 5 bases and J by 3 bases, with 5 bases between. In germline, CDR1 is SEHNR, CDR2 FQNEAQ (reference sequence). CDR3 length equals 11 residues. Only in-frame clones appear in the TCRdb table, and some are missing; sequencing was by immunoSEQ multiplex PCR. The profile shows under 65,000 clones, 75% to 85% of them singletons. The receptor's source is a man between 45 and 60 years old with glioma. The rearrangement links TRBV7-9 to TRBJ2-7, with D unclear. The sequencing here drew on PBMCs, taken from a glioma patient whose treatment included an IDH1 peptide vaccine. CDR3: CASSRGYEQYF. CDR3 nucleotide sequence: TGTGCCAGCAGCAGAGGCTACGAGCAGTACTTC.